This T cell receptor beta chain was captured by sequencing in a study of CD8 T cells in ankylosing spondylitis. Study findings and constraints: A TCR beta motif of eight or nine highly homologous variants seemed to mark ankylosing spondylitis blood. Clones that were linked to disease were CD8+ and were relatively rare in peripheral blood. Reports of some motif variants in reactive arthritis synovial fluid and blood predate this one.

Comment on this clonotype: What it binds is unknown.

TCRdb reanalysed the 5' RACE reads using MiXCR and keeps one entry per CDR3 protein. Of 450,000 or so distinct CDR3 sequences in the sample, 25% to 30% were seen once. This CDR3 is 15 amino acids long. The V gene lost 0 bases and the J gene lost 2 bases, with 10 bases spanning the gap. Specimen: blood, either unsorted or a sorted T cell fraction (not recorded which). The chain uses TRBV12-3 or TRBV12-4 and TRBJ1-2; D might be TRBD1 (5 bases). The receptor was derived from a male donor with ankylosing spondylitis. CDR3 amino acids: CASSLAGVANYGYTF. In nucleotides, the CDR3 is TGTGCCAGCAGTTTAGCGGGGGTGGCGAACTATGGCTACACCTTC.